This T cell receptor (beta chain) appears in the sequencing data of a study of CD8 T cell repertoires and HIV-1 epitope variants. Study-wide context: Controls were a CMV, EBV and flu pool, Ebola AY9, and no peptide. Separate from the cultures, 1M uncultured T cells served as baseline. Points from the study as a whole: Of nine antigen-specific beta clonotypes, over five appeared to cross-react with escape variants.

With respect to this clone: Its matching antigen is unknown.

Using immunoSEQ multiplex PCR, the repertoire was profiled, and TCRdb retains in-frame clones only, with some absent. Here the sample spans tens of thousands of clones, just under 75% being singletons. V lost 0 bases, J lost 2 bases, and 11 bases stayed unmatched. The CDR3 has 18 residues. Per the germline V gene, CDR1 is SGHNT and CDR2 is YYREEE (reference sequence). Sequenced: uncultured baseline CD8+ T cells from peripheral blood mononuclear cells (PBMCs). V usage is TRBV5-4 and J usage is TRBJ2-1, with 7 bases lining up with TRBD2. This sequence was found in a male donor with HIV. The CDR3 nucleotides read TGTGCCAGCAGCTTGGGCTCCCATGGAGCGGGGCCCTACAATGAGCAGTTCTTC. Translating gives CASSLGSHGAGPYNEQFF.